A single sample is the source of the 5 T cell receptor beta chains below, sequenced in a study of blood T cell repertoires in COVID-19. Measured with immunoSEQ multiplex PCR; TCRdb has only the in-frame clones, and not every one. The profile shows over 100,000 clones, approximately 82% of them singletons. Specimen: peripheral blood. These receptors were obtained from an older woman with acute or convalescent COVID-19.

The J gene is TRBJ2-2, the V gene TRBV9; no clear D gene. V lost 1 base and J lost 1, with 5 bases in between. The CDR3 loop spans 14 amino acids. CDR1 SGDLS and CDR2 YYNGEE come from the germline V gene. CDR3 in DNA: TGTGCCAGCAGCGTAAGCCAGAACACCGGGGAGCTGTTTTTT. It specifies CASSVSQNTGELFF.

This clone showed up just a few times. The chain links TRBV5-4 to TRBJ1-2; the match to TRBD1 covers 10 bases. The length of the CDR3 is 14 residues. The J segment lost 4 bases and the V segment lost 4 bases, leaving 4 bases of the junction unmatched. The V gene's germline CDR1 is SGHNT and CDR2 YYREEE (reference sequence). The CDR3 reads CASSVTGGGYGYTF. The CDR3 region has the DNA TGTGCCAGCAGCGTGACAGGGGGCGGCTATGGCTACACCTTC.

This clone is a singleton in its sample. The chain uses TRBV6-2 or TRBV6-3 and TRBJ2-7; D is possibly TRBD1 (5 bases). Germline lookup yields CDR1 MNHEY and CDR2 SVGEGT. V was clipped by 5 bases and J by 2 bases, with 13 bases between them. The CDR3 is 14 amino acids. The CDR3 spells CASSSWTTAYEQYF. The CDR3 DNA follows: TGTGCCAGCAGTAGCTGGACAACCGCCTACGAGCAGTACTTC.

This rearrangement joins TRBV15 to TRBJ2-7; unclear D gene. CDR3 size: 13 residues. Trimming shortened V by 0 bases and J by 5 bases, and 8 bases separated the two germline ends. Germline assignment: CDR1 LNHNV and CDR2 YYDKDF (reference sequence). The CDR3 is CATSRDLVDEQYF. As DNA, the CDR3 is TGTGCCACCAGCAGAGATTTAGTTGACGAGCAGTACTTC.

The gene calls are TRBV18 and TRBJ1-2; 7 bases map to TRBD1. Germline loops: CDR1 KGHSH, CDR2 LQKENI. This CDR3 spans 15 amino acids. The junction had 7 bases not matched to a gene; V was cut back by 0 bases and J by 6 bases. The CDR3 DNA reads as TGTGCCAGCTCACCACCGACGACAGGGTTGAATGGCTACACCTTC. It yields the protein CASSPPTTGLNGYTF.